The entry that follows covers one T cell receptor beta chain sequence. Sequencing used immunoSEQ multiplex PCR; TCRdb keeps in-frame clones, though not all of them. The sample consists of some 120,000 clones, roughly 83% of them appearing once. The CDR3 has 13 amino acids. Trimming took 5 bases from V and 3 from J; bases not matched to a gene: 1. Germline assignment: CDR1 SGHVS and CDR2 FQNEAQ. Time point defined: peripheral blood 6 weeks after treatment start. This sample is part of a study of PD-L1 blockade in urothelial cancer. About the study: Patients' histories included 0 to 3 prior chemotherapy regimens.

This sample comprised PBMCs, obtained around atezolizumab (anti-PD-L1) treatment. The chain uses TRBV7-8 and TRBJ2-7; 10 bases map to TRBD2. This clonotype was obtained from a man aged 50 to 59 with urothelial cancer. The CDR3 spells CASSRTSGYEQYF. In nucleotides, the CDR3 is TGTGCCAGCAGCCGGACTAGCGGCTACGAGCAGTACTTC.